The source of this T cell receptor (beta chain) is a study of technical replicates of blood from several donors. Using immunoSEQ multiplex PCR, the repertoire was profiled, and TCRdb retains in-frame clones only, with some absent. The sample holds fewer than 100,000 clones, 95% to 97% seen once. The sequence was collected from a human donor in good health. Sequencing was performed on T cells isolated from PBMCs.

Here the CDR3 reads CASSQEPQGNTEAFF. CDR3 in DNA: TGTGCCAGCAGCCAAGAACCACAGGGGAACACTGAAGCTTTCTTT. The V gene is TRBV4-2, the J gene TRBJ1-1; tentative D call: TRBD1 (6 bases). CDR3 size: 15 residues. V was clipped by 0 bases and J by 1 base, with 9 bases between them. Looked up from germline, CDR1 is LGHNA and CDR2 is YNFKEQ.